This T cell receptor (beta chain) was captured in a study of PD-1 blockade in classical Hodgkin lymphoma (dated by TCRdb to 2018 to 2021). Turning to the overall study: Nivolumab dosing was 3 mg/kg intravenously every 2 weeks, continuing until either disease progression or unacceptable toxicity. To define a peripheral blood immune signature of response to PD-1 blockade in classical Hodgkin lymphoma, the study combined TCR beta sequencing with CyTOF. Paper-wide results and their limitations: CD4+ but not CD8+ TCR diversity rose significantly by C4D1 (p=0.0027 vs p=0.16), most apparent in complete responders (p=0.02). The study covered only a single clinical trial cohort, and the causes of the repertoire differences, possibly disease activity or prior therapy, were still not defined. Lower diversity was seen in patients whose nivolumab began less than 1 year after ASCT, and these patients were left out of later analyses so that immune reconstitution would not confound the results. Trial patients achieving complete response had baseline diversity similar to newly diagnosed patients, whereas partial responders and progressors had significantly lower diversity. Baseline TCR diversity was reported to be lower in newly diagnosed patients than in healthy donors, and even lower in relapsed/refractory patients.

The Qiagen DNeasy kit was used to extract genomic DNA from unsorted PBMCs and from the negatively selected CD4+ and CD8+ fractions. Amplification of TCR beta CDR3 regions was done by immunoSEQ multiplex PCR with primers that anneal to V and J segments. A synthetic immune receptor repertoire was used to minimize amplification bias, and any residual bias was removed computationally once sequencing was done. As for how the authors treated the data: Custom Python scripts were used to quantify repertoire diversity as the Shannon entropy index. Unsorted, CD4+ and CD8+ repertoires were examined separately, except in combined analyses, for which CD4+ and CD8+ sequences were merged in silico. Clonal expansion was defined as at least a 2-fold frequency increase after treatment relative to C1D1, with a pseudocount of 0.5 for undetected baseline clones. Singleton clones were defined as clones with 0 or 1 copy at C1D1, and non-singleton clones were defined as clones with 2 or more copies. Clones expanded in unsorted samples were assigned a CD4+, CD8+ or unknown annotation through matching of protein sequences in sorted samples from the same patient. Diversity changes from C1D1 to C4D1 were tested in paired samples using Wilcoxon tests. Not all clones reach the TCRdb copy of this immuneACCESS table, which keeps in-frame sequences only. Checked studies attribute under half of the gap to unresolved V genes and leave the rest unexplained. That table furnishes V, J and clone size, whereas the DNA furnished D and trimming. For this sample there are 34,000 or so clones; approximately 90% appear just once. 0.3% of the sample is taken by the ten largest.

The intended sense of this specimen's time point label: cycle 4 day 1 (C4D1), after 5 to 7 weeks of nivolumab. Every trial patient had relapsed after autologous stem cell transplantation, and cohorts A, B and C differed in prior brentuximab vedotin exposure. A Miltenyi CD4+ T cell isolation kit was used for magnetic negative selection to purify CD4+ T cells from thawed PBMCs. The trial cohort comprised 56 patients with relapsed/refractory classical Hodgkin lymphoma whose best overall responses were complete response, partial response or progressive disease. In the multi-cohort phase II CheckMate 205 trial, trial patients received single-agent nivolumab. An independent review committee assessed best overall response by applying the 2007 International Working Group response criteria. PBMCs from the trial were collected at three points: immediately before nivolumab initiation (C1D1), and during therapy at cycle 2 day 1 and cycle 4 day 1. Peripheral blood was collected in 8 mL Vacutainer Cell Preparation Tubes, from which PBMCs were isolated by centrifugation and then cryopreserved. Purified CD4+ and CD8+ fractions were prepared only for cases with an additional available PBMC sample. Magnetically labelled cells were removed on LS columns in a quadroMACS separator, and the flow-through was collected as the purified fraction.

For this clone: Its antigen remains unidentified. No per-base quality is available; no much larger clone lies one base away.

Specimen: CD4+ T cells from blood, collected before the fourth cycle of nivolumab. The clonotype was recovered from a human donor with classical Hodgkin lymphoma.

At the DNA level, the sequence is TGCGCCAGCAGCCCCCCTGAGGGTGCGAGGGAGACCCAGTACTTC. This translates into CASSPPEGARETQYF. The chain employs TRBV4-1 and TRBJ2-5; the best D guess is TRBD2, with 5 bases matching. The CDR3 goes from the cysteine to the phenylalanine over 15 residues. The CDR3 DNA has 45 bases and is translated from base 1. Taken from the germline V gene, the CDR1 and CDR2 loops are MGHRA and YSYEKL. Trimming removed 4 bases from V and 5 bases from J, leaving 17 bases between the germline ends.